This T cell receptor beta chain was identified during a study of T cell responses to AZD1222 COVID-19 vaccine. Points from the study as a whole: Only after the peak T cell response were repertoires sampled. Across the whole spike, CD4 TCRs peaked at regions 160-218 and 743-854.

With respect to this clone: What it recognizes is unknown.

The data were produced by immunoSEQ multiplex PCR, yet TCRdb's version contains in-frame clones alone and is incomplete. Found here are tens of thousands of clones, roughly nine tenths of them singletons; the top ten hold around 1.3%. The CDR3 loop spans 13 amino acids. V shed 1 base and J shed 0 bases, with 2 bases lying between them. The germline V gene encodes CDR1 KGHSH and CDR2 LQKENI. This specimen was peripheral blood, taken 28 days after the second AZD1222 dose. The source of this sequence is an adult who received the AZD1222 COVID-19 vaccine. The chain is built from TRBV18 and TRBJ2-3; D unresolved. CDR3 sequence (DNA): TGTGCCAGCTCACCACTAAGCACAGATACGCAGTATTTT. This sequence encodes CASSPLSTDTQYF.